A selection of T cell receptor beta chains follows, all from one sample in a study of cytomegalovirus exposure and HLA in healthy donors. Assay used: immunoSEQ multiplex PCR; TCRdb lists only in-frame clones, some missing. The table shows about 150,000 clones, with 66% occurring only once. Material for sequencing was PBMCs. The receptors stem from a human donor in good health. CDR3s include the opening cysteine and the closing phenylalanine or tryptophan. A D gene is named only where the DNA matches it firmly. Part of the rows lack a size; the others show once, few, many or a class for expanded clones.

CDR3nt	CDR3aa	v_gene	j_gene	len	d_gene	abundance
TGTGCCAGCAGCTACGGGGAGGGCTCCTACAATGAGCAGTTCTTC	CASSYGEGSYNEQFF	TRBV7-8	TRBJ2-1	15	TRBD2	-
TGCGCCAGCCGCTGGGGGGGAACCTACGAGCAGTACTTC	CASRWGGTYEQYF	TRBV4-1	TRBJ2-7	13	TRBD2	-
TGTGCCAGCAGCCGGGACAGGGTTACTTCCTACGAGCAGTACTTC	CASSRDRVTSYEQYF	TRBV7-8	TRBJ2-7	15	TRBD1	few
TGTGCCAGTAGTAGACTAGCGGGGAACAATGAGCAGTTCTTC	CASSRLAGNNEQFF	TRBV19	TRBJ2-1	14	TRBD2	-
TGTGCCAGTGGGGGCTTGGGACTAGCGGACACCGGGGAGCTGTTTTTT	CASGGLGLADTGELFF	TRBV19	TRBJ2-2	16	TRBD2	-
TGTGCCAGCAGTTTTCGGTACGATACGCAGTATTTT	CASSFRYDTQYF	TRBV27	TRBJ2-3	12	-	-
TGTGCCAGCAGCCCTCAGCCAGGAAGCACAGATACGCAGTATTTT	CASSPQPGSTDTQYF	TRBV7-3	TRBJ2-3	15	-	-
TGCGCCAGCAGCTCTCCGGGACAGGGGAACACCGGGGAGCTGTTTTTT	CASSSPGQGNTGELFF	TRBV4-1	TRBJ2-2	16	TRBD1	-
TGTGCCAGCAGCCCGGCGGGCCCGGAGACCCAGTACTTC	CASSPAGPETQYF	TRBV11-2	TRBJ2-5	13	-	-
TGTGCCAGCAGCTTGGCCTCAGCTGGAAACACCATATATTTT	CASSLASAGNTIYF	TRBV5-6	TRBJ1-3	14	-	few
TGCGCCAGCAGCGCAGGACTAGCGACCGATACGCAGTATTTT	CASSAGLATDTQYF	TRBV5-1	TRBJ2-3	14	TRBD2	once
TGCGCCAGCAGCTTGGAGGCGGGAGCGATTTTCTTC	CASSLEAGAIFF	TRBV5-1	TRBJ2-1	12	TRBD2	few
TGTGCCAGCTCACCTGGACAACAAGAGACCCAGTACTTC	CASSPGQQETQYF	TRBV18	TRBJ2-5	13	-	few
TGTGCCAGCAGCCAATTTCTAGCGGCCTACAATGAGCAGTTCTTC	CASSQFLAAYNEQFF	TRBV14	TRBJ2-1	15	TRBD2	-